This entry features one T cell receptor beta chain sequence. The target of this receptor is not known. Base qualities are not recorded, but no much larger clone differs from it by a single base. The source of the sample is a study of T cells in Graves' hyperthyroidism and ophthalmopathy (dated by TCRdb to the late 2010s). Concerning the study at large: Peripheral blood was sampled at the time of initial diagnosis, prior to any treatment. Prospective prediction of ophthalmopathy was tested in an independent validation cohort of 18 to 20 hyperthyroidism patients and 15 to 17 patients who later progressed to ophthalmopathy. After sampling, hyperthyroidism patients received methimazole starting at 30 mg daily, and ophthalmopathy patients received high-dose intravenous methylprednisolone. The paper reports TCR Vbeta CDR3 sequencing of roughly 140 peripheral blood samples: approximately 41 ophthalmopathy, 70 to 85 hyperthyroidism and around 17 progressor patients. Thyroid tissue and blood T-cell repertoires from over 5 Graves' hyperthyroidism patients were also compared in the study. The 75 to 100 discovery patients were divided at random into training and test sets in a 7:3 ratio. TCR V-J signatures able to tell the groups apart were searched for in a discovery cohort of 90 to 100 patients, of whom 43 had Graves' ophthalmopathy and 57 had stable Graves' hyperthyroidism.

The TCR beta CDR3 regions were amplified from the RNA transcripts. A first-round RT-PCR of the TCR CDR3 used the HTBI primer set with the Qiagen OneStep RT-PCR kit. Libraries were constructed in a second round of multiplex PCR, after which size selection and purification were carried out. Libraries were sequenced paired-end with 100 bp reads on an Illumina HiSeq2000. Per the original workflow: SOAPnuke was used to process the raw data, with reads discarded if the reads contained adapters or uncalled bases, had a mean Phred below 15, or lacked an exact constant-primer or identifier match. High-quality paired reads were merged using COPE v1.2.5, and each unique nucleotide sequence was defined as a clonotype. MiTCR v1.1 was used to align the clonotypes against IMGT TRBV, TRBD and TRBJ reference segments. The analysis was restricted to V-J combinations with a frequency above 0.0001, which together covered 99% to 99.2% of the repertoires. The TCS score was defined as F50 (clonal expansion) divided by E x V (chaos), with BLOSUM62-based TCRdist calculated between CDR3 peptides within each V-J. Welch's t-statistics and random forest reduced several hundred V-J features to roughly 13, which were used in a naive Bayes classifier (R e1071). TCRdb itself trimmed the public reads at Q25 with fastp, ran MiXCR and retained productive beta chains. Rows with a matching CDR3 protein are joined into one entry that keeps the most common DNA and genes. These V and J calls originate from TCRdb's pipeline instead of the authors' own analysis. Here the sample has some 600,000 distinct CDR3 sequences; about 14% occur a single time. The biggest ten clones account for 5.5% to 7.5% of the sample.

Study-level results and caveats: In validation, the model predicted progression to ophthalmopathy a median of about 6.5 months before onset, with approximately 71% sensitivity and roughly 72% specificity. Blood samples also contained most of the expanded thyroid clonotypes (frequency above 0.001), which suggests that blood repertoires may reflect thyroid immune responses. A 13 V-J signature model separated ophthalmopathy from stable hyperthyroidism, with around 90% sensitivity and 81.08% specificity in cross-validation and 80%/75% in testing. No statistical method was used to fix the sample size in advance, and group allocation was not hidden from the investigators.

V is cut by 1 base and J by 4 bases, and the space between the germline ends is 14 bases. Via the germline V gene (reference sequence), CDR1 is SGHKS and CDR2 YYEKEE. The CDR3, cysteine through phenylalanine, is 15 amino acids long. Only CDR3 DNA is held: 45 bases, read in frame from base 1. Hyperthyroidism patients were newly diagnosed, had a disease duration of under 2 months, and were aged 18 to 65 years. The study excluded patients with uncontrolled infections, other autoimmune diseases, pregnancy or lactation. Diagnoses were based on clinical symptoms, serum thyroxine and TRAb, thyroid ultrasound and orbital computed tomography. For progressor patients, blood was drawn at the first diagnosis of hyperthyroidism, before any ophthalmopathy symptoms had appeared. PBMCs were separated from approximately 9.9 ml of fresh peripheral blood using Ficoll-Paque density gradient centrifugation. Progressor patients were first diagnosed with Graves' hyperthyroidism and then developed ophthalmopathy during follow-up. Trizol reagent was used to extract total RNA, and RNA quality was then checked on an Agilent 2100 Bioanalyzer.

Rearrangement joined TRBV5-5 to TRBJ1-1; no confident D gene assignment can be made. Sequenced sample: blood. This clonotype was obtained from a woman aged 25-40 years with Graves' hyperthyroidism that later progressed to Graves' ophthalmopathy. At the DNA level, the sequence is TGTGCCAGCAGCTTGACGGGTTTGTATGGCACTGAAGCTTTCTTT. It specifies CASSLTGLYGTEAFF.